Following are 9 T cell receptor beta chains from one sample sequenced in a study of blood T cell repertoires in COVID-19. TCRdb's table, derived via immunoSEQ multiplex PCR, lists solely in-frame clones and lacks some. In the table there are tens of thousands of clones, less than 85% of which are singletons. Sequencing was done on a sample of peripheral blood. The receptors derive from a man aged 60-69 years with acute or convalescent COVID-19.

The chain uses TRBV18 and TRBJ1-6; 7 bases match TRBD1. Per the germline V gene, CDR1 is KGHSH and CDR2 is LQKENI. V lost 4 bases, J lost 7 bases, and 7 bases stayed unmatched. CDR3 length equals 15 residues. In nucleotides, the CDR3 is TGTGCCAGCTCACTACAGGGGTCCGGCAATTCACCCCTCCACTTT. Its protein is CASSLQGSGNSPLHF.

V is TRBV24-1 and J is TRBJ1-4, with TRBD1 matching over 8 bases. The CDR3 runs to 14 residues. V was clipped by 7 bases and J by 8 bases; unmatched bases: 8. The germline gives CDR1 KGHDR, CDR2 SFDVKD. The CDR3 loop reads CATSQTGVREKLFF. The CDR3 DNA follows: TGTGCCACCAGCCAGACAGGGGTGCGGGAAAAACTGTTTTTT.

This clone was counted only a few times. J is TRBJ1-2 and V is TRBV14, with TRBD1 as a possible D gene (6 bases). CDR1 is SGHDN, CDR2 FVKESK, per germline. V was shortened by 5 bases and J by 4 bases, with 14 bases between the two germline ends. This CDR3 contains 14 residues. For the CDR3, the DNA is TGTGCCAGCAGCTCCACGACAGGCCCCTATGGCTACACCTTC. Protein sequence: CASSSTTGPYGYTF. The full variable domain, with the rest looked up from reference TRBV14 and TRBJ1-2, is EAGVTQFPSHSVIEKGQTVTLRCDPISGHDNLYWYRRVMGKEIKFLLHFVKESKQDESGMPNNRFLAERTGGTYSTLKVQPAELEDSGVYFCASSSTTGPYGYTFGSGTRLTVV.

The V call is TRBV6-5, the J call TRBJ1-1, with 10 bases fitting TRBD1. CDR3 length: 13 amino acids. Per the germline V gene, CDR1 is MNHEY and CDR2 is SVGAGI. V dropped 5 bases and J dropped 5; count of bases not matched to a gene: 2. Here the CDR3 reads CASSRGQGTEAFF. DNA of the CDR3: TGTGCCAGCAGTAGGGGACAGGGGACTGAAGCTTTCTTT.

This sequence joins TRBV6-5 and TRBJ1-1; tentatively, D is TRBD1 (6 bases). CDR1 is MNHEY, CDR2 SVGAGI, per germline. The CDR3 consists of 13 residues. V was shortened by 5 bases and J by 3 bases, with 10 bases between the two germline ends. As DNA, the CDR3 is TGTGCCAGCAGTCAAAACAGGGACACTGAAGCTTTCTTT. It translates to CASSQNRDTEAFF.

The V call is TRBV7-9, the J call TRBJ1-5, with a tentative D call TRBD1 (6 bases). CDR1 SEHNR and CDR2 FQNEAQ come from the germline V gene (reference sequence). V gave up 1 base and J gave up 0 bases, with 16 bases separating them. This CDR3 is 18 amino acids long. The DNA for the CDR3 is TGTGCCAGCAGCTTAGGTCAGGGGCCGACTTATAGCAATCAGCCCCAGCATTTT. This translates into CASSLGQGPTYSNQPQHF.

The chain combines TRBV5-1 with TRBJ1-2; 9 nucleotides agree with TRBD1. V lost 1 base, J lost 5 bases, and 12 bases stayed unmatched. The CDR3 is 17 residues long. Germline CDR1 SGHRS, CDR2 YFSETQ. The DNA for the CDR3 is TGCGCCAGCAGCTTGTCGGCGGGACAGGGACCACGATATGGCTACACCTTC. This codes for CASSLSAGQGPRYGYTF.

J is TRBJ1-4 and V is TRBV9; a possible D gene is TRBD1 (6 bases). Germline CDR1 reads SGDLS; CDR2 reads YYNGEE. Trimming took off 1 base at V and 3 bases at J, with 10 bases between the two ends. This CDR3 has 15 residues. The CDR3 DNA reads TGTGCCAGCAGCGTACCAGGGGCGGCTAATGAAAAACTGTTTTTT. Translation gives CASSVPGAANEKLFF.

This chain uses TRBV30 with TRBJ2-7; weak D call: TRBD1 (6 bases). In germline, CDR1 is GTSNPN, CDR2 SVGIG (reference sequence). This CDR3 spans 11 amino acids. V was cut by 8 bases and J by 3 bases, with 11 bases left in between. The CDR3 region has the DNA TGTGCCGGAACAGGGCTCTACGAGCAGTACTTC. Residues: CAGTGLYEQYF.